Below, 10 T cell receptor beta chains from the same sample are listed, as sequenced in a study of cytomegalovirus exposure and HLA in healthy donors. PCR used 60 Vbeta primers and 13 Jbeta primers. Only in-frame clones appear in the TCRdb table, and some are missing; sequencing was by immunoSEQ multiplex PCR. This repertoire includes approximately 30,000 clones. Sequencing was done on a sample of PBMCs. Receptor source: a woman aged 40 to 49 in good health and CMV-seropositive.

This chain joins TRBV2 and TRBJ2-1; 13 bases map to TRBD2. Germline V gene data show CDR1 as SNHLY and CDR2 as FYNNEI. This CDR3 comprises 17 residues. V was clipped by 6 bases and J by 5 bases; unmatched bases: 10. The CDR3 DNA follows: TGTGCCAGCAGGAGATACGGGACTAGCGGGAACCACAATGAGCAGTTCTTC. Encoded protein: CASRRYGTSGNHNEQFF. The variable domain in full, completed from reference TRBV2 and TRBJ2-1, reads EPEVTQTPSHQVTQMGQEVILRCVPISNHLYFYWYRQILGQKVEFLVSFYNNEISEKSEIFDDQFSVERPDGSNFTLKIRSTKLEDSAMYFCASRRYGTSGNHNEQFFGPGTRLTVL.

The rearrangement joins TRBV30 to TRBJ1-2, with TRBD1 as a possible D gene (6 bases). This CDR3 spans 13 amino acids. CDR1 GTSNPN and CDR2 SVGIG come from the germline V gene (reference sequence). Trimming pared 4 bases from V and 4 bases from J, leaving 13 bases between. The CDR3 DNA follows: TGTGCCTGGATGACCGGGACACTCTATGGCTACACCTTC. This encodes CAWMTGTLYGYTF.

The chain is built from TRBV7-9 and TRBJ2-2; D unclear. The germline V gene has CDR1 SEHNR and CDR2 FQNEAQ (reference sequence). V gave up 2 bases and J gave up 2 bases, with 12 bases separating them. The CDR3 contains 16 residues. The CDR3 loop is CASSLIRVINTGELFF. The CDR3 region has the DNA TGTGCCAGCAGCTTAATACGCGTTATCAACACCGGGGAGCTGTTTTTT.

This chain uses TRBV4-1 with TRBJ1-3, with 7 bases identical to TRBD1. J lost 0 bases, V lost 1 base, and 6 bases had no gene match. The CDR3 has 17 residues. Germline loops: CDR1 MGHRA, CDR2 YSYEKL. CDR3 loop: CASSQGSGGRSGNTIYF. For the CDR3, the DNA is TGCGCCAGCAGCCAAGGTTCAGGGGGACGCTCTGGAAACACCATATATTTT.

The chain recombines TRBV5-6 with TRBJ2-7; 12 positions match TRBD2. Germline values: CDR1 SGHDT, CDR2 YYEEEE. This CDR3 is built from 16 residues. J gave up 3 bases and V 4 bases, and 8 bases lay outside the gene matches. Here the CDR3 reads CASSDWTSGNHYEQYF. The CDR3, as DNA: TGTGCCAGCAGCGACTGGACTAGCGGGAACCACTACGAGCAGTACTTC.

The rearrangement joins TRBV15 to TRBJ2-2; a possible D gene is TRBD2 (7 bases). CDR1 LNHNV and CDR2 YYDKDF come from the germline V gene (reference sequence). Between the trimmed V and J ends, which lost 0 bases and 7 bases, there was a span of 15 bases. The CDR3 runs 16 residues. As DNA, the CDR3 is TGTGCCACCAGCAGAGATCTAGGGGGGGGCGGCGGGGAGCTGTTTTTT. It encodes CATSRDLGGGGGELFF.

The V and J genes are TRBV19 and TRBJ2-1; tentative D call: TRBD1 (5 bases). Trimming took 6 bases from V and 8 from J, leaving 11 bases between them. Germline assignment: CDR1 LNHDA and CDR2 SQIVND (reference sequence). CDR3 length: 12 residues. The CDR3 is CASREGVDEQFF. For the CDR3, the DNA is TGTGCCAGTAGGGAAGGGGTAGATGAGCAGTTCTTC. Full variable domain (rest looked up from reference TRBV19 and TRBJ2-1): DGGITQSPKYLFRKEGQNVTLSCEQNLNHDAMYWYRQDPGQGLRLIYYSQIVNDFQKGDIAEGYSVSREKKESFPLTVTSAQKNPTAFYLCASREGVDEQFFGPGTRLTVL.

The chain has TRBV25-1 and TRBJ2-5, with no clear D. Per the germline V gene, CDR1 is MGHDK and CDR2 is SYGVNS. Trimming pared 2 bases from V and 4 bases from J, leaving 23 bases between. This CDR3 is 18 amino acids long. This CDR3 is CASSELVTSTYKPETQYF. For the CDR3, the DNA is TGTGCCAGCAGTGAACTAGTTACGTCTACGTACAAGCCAGAGACCCAGTACTTC.

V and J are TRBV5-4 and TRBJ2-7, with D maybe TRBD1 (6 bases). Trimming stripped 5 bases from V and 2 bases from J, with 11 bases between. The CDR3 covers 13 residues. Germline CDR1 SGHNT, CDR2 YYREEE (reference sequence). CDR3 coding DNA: TGTGCCAGCAGTGTACAGGGCCCCTACGAGCAGTACTTC. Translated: CASSVQGPYEQYF.

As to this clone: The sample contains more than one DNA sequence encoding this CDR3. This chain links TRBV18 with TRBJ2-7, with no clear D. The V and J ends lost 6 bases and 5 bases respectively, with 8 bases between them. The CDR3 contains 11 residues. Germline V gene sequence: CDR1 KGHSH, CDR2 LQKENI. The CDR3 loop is CASSLSDEQYF. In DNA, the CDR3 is TGTGCCAGCTCCCTCTCGGACGAGCAGTACTTC.